Sequencing of this T cell receptor (beta chain) was carried out in a study of shared T cell receptors in the human thymus. TCRdb's copy holds only in-frame clones and misses some; the assay was immunoSEQ multiplex PCR. Here the sample spans some 760,000 clones, roughly 85% being singletons. CDR3 size: 14 residues. The germline CDR1 and CDR2 sequences are MGHRA and YSYEKL. J was trimmed by 6 bases and V by 0 bases; bases with no gene match: 3. These sequences were also reported in another study, on human thymus T cells. That paper notes: Seemingly biased V and J gene usage marked thymic and blood repertoires. Related studies noted strongly shared thymic repertoires across unrelated people.

J is TRBJ1-2 and V is TRBV4-1, with 8 bases matching TRBD1. Specimen: thymocytes. The TCR comes from a girl under three years old with a congenital heart defect. CDR3 sequence: CASSQDSGGHGYTF. For the CDR3, the DNA is TGCGCCAGCAGCCAAGATTCAGGGGGCCATGGCTACACCTTC.